Presented here are 2 T cell receptor beta chains from one specimen sequenced in a study of cytomegalovirus exposure and HLA in healthy donors. Primers: 60 Vbeta forward and 13 Jbeta reverse. Clones were sequenced by immunoSEQ multiplex PCR, and TCRdb holds only the in-frame ones, with some missing. The sample lists around 150,000 clones, roughly 8.8% seen once, with 6.5% to 9% in the top ten. Sequenced input: PBMCs. Source of these receptors: a woman aged 40 to 50 in good health and CMV-seropositive.

This chain links TRBV7-9 with TRBJ2-7; a possible D gene is TRBD2 (6 bases). Germline CDR1 and CDR2: SEHNR and FQNEAQ (reference sequence). Trimming left V 3 bases short and J 6 bases short, with 9 bases between. This CDR3 is 12 amino acids long. The DNA of the CDR3 is TGTGCCAGCAGCTTCGGGGGAACCGAGCAGTACTTC. Translated: CASSFGGTEQYF.

A few counts support this clone. V and J are TRBV7-2 and TRBJ1-1, with 8 positions matching TRBD1. CDR3 length: 14 amino acids. Germline CDR1 and CDR2: SGHTA and FQGNSA. The J segment lost 11 bases and the V segment lost 1 base, leaving 9 bases of the junction unmatched. CDR3 amino acids: CASSLVYRGTEAFF. The CDR3 bases are TGTGCCAGCAGCTTAGTCTACAGGGGGACGGAGGCTTTCTTT. Filled out from reference TRBV7-2 and TRBJ1-1, the complete variable domain reads GAGVSQSPSNKVTEKGKDVELRCDPISGHTALYWYRQSLGQGLEFLIYFQGNSAPDKSGLPSDRFSAERTGGSVSTLTIQRTQQEDSAVYLCASSLVYRGTEAFFGQGTRLTVV.